A single sample is the source of the 18 T cell receptor beta chains below, sequenced in a study of blood T cell repertoires in COVID-19. Method: immunoSEQ multiplex PCR; TCRdb's copy keeps in-frame clones and lacks some. This sample has approximately 350,000 clones; around 88% occur once, and the top ten carry under 8.5%. The specimen sequenced was peripheral blood. These receptor sequences come from a woman aged 60-70 years with COVID-19, enrolled during active disease.

This chain's CDR3 is CASSQSHGGQQETQYF. CDR3 sequence (DNA): TGCGCCAGCAGTCAATCGCATGGGGGACAGCAAGAGACCCAGTACTTC. V gene TRBV23-1 combines with J gene TRBJ2-5, with 7 bases aligning to TRBD1. TRBV23-1 is identified as an open reading frame with a role that is uncertain. CDR3 size: 16 residues. V was pared by 0 bases and J by 2 bases, with 6 bases of the junction left unmatched.

This clone appeared once. CDR3 sequence reads: CASSQQGESGYTF. The CDR3 DNA reads TGTGCCAGCAGTCAACAGGGGGAGAGTGGCTACACCTTC. This chain uses TRBV6-2 or TRBV6-3 with TRBJ1-2; 8 nucleotides line up with TRBD1. The CDR3 is 13 residues long. V shed 5 bases and J 7 bases; nucleotides not matched to a gene: 6. From germline, CDR1 is MNHEY and CDR2 SVGEGT.

The chain couples TRBV6-5 to TRBJ2-1, with D possibly being TRBD2 (6 bases). Germline V gene sequence: CDR1 MNHEY, CDR2 SVGAGI. Trimming stripped 0 bases from V and 1 base from J, with 10 bases between. CDR3 length: 16 residues. The CDR3 DNA sequence: TGTGCCAGCAGTTACTCTAAGGCGGGGTCCTACAATGAGCAGTTCTTC. It yields the protein CASSYSKAGSYNEQFF.

This rearrangement joins TRBV5-5 to TRBJ1-3; TRBD1 might be the D (5 bases). The germline V gene encodes CDR1 SGHKS and CDR2 YYEKEE (reference sequence). V was clipped by 0 bases and J by 6 bases, with 13 bases between them. The CDR3 has 15 amino acids. The CDR3 bases are TGTGCCAGCAGCTTGGACCAGGGAAGGACAAACACCATATATTTT. Translation gives CASSLDQGRTNTIYF. The full variable domain, its missing parts supplied by reference TRBV5-5 and TRBJ1-3, is DAGVTQSPTHLIKTRGQQVTLRCSPISGHKSVSWYQQVLGQGPQFIFQYYEKEERGRGNFPDRFSARQFPNYSSELNVNALLLGDSALYLCASSLDQGRTNTIYFGEGSWLTVV.

This clone has just one count. V gene TRBV9 combines with J gene TRBJ1-1; 9 bases agree with TRBD1. V lost 3 bases and J lost 0; bases outside the gene matches: 6. This CDR3 has 16 residues. Germline V gene sequence: CDR1 SGDLS, CDR2 YYNGEE. CDR3 coding DNA: TGTGCCAGCAGCGCGGGACAGGGCCTAATGAACACTGAAGCTTTCTTT. Translating it yields CASSAGQGLMNTEAFF.

The chain couples TRBV12-2 to TRBJ2-7; the DNA was not used to check the table's D call, TRBD2. TRBV12-2 is listed as a pseudogene. This CDR3 has 14 residues. The CDR3 nucleotides read TGTGCAACTGTAGCCGGGGGGAAGTCCTACGAGCAGTACTTC. It yields the protein CATVAGGKSYEQYF.

This clone has only one observation. Other DNA sequences in this specimen translate into the identical CDR3. This chain links TRBV30 with TRBJ2-7; unclear D gene. Germline CDR1 and CDR2: GTSNPN and SVGIG (reference sequence). This CDR3 contains 12 residues. V lost 0 bases and J 3 bases, leaving 6 bases between the germline ends. The DNA of the CDR3 is TGTGCCTGGAGTGTGTCCAGCTACGAGCAGTACTTC. Translated: CAWSVSSYEQYF.

This clone was seen repeatedly, ten times or more. The chain recombines TRBV29-1 with TRBJ2-7; D perhaps matches TRBD2 (7 bases). V was cut by 4 bases and J by 6 bases, with 16 bases left in between. This CDR3 has 13 residues. Germline CDR1 SQVTM, CDR2 ANQGSEA. The CDR3 is CSVGGGATPEQYF. CDR3 DNA: TGCAGCGTTGGGGGGGGCGCTACCCCCGAGCAGTACTTC.

The chain links TRBV12-5 to TRBJ1-5; D is unclear. The CDR3 consists of 16 residues. V was cut by 7 bases and J by 1 base, with 17 bases left in between. Looked up from germline, CDR1 is LGHNT and CDR2 is FRNRAP. This chain's CDR3 is CASAFGAGNSNQPQHF. The CDR3, as DNA: TGTGCTAGTGCCTTCGGCGCGGGGAACAGCAATCAGCCCCAGCATTTT.

The sample holds a few counts of this clone. The chain combines TRBV7-9 with TRBJ1-2; D uncertain. The germline V gene has CDR1 SEHNR and CDR2 FQNEAQ (reference sequence). The CDR3 sequence is 14 residues long. The germline V and J ends were trimmed by 1 base and 5 bases, with 11 bases remaining between them. This chain's CDR3 is CASSLGEAVYGYTF. The CDR3 DNA reads TGTGCCAGCAGCTTAGGGGAGGCTGTTTATGGCTACACCTTC. The full variable domain, in which reference TRBV7-9 and TRBJ1-2 provide the parts outside the CDR3, is DTGVSQNPRHKITKRGQNVTFRCDPISEHNRLYWYRQTLGQGPEFLTYFQNEAQLEKSRLLSDRFSAERPKGSFSTLEIQRTEQGDSAMYLCASSLGEAVYGYTFGSGTRLTVV.

The J gene is TRBJ2-2, the V gene TRBV25-1; 7 bases agree with TRBD2. This CDR3 contains 14 residues. Germline assignment: CDR1 MGHDK and CDR2 SYGVNS. Trimming took 5 bases from V and 7 from J; bases not matched to a gene: 7. Here the CDR3 reads CASSISGVVGELFF. CDR3 sequence (DNA): TGTGCCAGCAGTATCAGCGGGGTGGTCGGGGAGCTGTTTTTT.

This clone was counted a single time. The V gene is TRBV24-1, the J gene TRBJ2-7, with 11 bases fitting TRBD2. The CDR3 loop spans 14 amino acids. From germline, CDR1 is KGHDR and CDR2 SFDVKD. V shed 3 bases, J shed 6 bases, and the junction held 3 bases outside the gene matches. This chain's CDR3 is CATSDPGLAGEQYF. In DNA, the CDR3 is TGTGCCACCAGTGATCCTGGACTAGCGGGCGAGCAGTACTTC.

The chain carries TRBV5-6 and TRBJ1-2; 9 nucleotides match TRBD1. The germline gives CDR1 SGHDT, CDR2 YYEEEE. The CDR3 has 13 amino acids. The ends lost 5 bases at V and 5 bases at J; junction bases unmatched: 4. As DNA, the CDR3 is TGTGCCAGCAGAGTCGACAGGGGGTATGGCTACACCTTC. Encoded protein: CASRVDRGYGYTF.

The chain links TRBV19 to TRBJ1-5; 8 bases align to TRBD1. Germline CDR1 and CDR2: LNHDA and SQIVND (reference sequence). The CDR3 runs 16 residues. The J segment lost 4 bases and the V segment lost 6 bases, leaving 11 bases of the junction unmatched. CDR3 sequence reads: CASSLDRGGRNQPQHF. CDR3 sequence (DNA): TGTGCCAGTAGCCTAGACAGGGGCGGAAGGAATCAGCCCCAGCATTTT.

This clone has just a few counts. V usage is TRBV7-9 and J usage is TRBJ2-7, with a tentative D call TRBD2 (5 bases). The germline V and J ends were trimmed by 5 bases and 2 bases, with 13 bases remaining between them. The CDR3 covers 14 residues. Germline CDR1 SEHNR, CDR2 FQNEAQ (reference sequence). CDR3 amino acids: CASSTGRTAYEQYF. CDR3 bases: TGTGCCAGCAGCACCGGACGGACTGCCTACGAGCAGTACTTC. The full variable domain, its missing parts supplied by reference TRBV7-9 and TRBJ2-7, is DTGVSQNPRHKITKRGQNVTFRCDPISEHNRLYWYRQTLGQGPEFLTYFQNEAQLEKSRLLSDRFSAERPKGSFSTLEIQRTEQGDSAMYLCASSTGRTAYEQYFGPGTRLTVT.

The chain links TRBV27 to TRBJ2-5; TRBD1 matches at 8 bases. The CDR3 runs to 14 residues. Germline loops: CDR1 MNHEY, CDR2 SMNVEV (reference sequence). J gave up 5 bases and V 5 bases, and 7 bases lay outside the gene matches. The CDR3: CASSRGQGYETQYF. The CDR3 nucleotides are TGTGCCAGCAGTAGAGGACAGGGCTACGAGACCCAGTACTTC.

V gene TRBV4-3 combines with J gene TRBJ1-4; 11 bases fit TRBD1. The length of the CDR3 is 17 residues. Germline V lookup: CDR1 LGHNA, CDR2 YSLEER. Germline trimming cut 0 bases from V and 4 bases from J; bases unmatched to any gene: 4. In DNA form, the CDR3 reads TGCGCCAGCAGCCAAGAGGACAGGGGGCAGGGTAATGAAAAACTGTTTTTT. This translates into CASSQEDRGQGNEKLFF.

Here the CDR3 reads CASSFGAGGPDTQYF. CDR3 coding DNA: TGTGCCAGCAGCTTCGGGGCGGGGGGGCCAGATACGCAGTATTTT. V is TRBV5-4 and J is TRBJ2-3; TRBD2 agrees at 9 bases. Trimming cost V 2 bases and J 4 bases; bases outside gene matches: 5. Germline V gene sequence: CDR1 SGHNT, CDR2 YYREEE (reference sequence). The CDR3 totals 15 residues. The variable domain in full, with the rest retrieved from reference TRBV5-4 and TRBJ2-3, is ETGVTQSPTHLIKTRGQQVTLRCSSQSGHNTVSWYQQALGQGPQFIFQYYREEENGRGNFPPRFSGLQFPNYSSELNVNALELDDSALYLCASSFGAGGPDTQYFGPGTRLTVL.